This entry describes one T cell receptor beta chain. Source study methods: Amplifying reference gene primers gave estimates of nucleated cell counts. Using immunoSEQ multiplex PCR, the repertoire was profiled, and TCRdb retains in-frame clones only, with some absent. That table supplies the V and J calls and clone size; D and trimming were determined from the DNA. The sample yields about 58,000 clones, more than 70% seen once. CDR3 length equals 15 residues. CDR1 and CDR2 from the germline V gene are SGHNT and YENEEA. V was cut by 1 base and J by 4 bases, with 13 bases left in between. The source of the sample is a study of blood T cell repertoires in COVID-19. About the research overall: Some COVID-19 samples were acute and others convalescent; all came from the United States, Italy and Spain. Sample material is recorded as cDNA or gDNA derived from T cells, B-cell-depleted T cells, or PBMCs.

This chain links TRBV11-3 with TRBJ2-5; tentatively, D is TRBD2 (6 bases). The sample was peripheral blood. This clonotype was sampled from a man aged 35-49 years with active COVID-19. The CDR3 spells CASSLGSGELETQYF. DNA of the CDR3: TGTGCCAGCAGCTTAGGATCGGGAGAGCTAGAGACCCAGTACTTC.